This T cell receptor beta chain was sequenced in a study of regulatory T cells in long-lasting Graves disease. Study background: Persistent cases took antithyroid drugs over 5 years and stayed TSH receptor antibody positive.

The time point denotes: persistent/refractory GD, antithyroid drugs over 5 years with positive TRAb. PBMC-derived RNA was used for the TCR library. Only a few counts were recorded for this clonotype. The authors built TCR beta libraries using iRepertoire HTBI primers and Arm-PCR of CDR3 regions. TCRdb passed the multiplex PCR reads through MiXCR, listing each CDR3 protein once. Of approximately 360,000 distinct CDR3 sequences in the sample, more than 20% are singletons; the top ten hold around 30%. This specimen was peripheral blood mononuclear cells (PBMCs), taken when the disease was refractory, from a patient treated with antithyroid drugs. This TCR was recovered from a woman in her 40s with Graves disease.

This chain's CDR3 is CASSLALGSGNTIYF. For the CDR3, the DNA is TGTGCCAGCAGCTTAGCATTGGGTTCTGGAAACACCATATATTTT. This rearrangement joins TRBV7-8 to TRBJ1-3; D gene ambiguous. Trimming cost V 0 bases and J 1 base, with 7 bases left between them. The CDR3 covers 15 residues. CDR1 is SGHVS and CDR2 is FQNEAQ in the germline V gene.